The source of this T cell receptor (beta chain) is a study of identical twins. Only a few counts were recorded for this clonotype. Germline V CDR1 and CDR2: SGHRS, YFSETQ. The CDR3 runs 13 residues. Trimming stripped 0 bases from V and 5 bases from J, with 8 bases between. TCRdb reprocessed the 5' RACE reads with MiXCR, giving one entry per CDR3 protein. The table shows fewer than 900,000 distinct CDR3 sequences, with approximately 22% occurring only once. In addition, the sample was reused for a study of T cells expressing NK-cell markers.

Sequencing was performed on PBMCs. This sequence joins TRBV5-1 and TRBJ2-5; D is uncertain. The receptor comes from a woman between 18 and 29 years old in good health. The DNA for the CDR3 is TGCGCCAGCAGCTTGGCCCAGGAGGAGACCCAGTACTTC. This gives the protein CASSLAQEETQYF. Using reference TRBV5-1 and TRBJ2-5 for the parts outside the CDR3, the full variable domain is KAGVTQTPRYLIKTRGQQVTLSCSPISGHRSVSWYQQTPGQGLQFLFEYFSETQRNKGNFPGRFSGRQFSNSRSEMNVSTLELGDSALYLCASSLAQEETQYFGPGTRLLVL.